Shown below are 14 T cell receptor beta chains from a single sample sequenced in a study of cytomegalovirus exposure and HLA in healthy donors. PCR employed 60 Vbeta and 13 Jbeta primers. Assay: immunoSEQ multiplex PCR; the TCRdb copy retains only in-frame clones and omits some. Seen here are 90,000 to 130,000 clones, around 85% observed once, and the top ten hold 1.5% to 2%. What was sequenced was PBMCs. The receptors shown here come from a man in his forties in good health and CMV-seronegative.

V is TRBV9 and J is TRBJ1-5, with 9 bases lining up with TRBD1. The CDR3 extends over 14 amino acids. J gave up 6 bases and V 3 bases, and 4 bases lay outside the gene matches. Germline CDR1 is SGDLS and CDR2 is YYNGEE. CDR3 in amino acids: CASSATGGVQPQHF. The DNA for the CDR3 is TGTGCCAGCAGCGCCACAGGGGGCGTTCAGCCCCAGCATTTT.

V and J are TRBV29-1 and TRBJ2-7; D call uncertain. Trimming pared 3 bases from V and 0 bases from J, leaving 6 bases between. There are 12 residues in the CDR3. Germline values: CDR1 SQVTM, CDR2 ANQGSEA. The CDR3 sequence is CSVDGPSYEQYF. The CDR3 region has the DNA TGCAGCGTTGATGGGCCCTCCTACGAGCAGTACTTC.

The rearrangement uses TRBV6-1 and TRBJ1-6; no definite D call. This CDR3 is built from 15 residues. Germline-derived CDR1 and CDR2 are MNHNS and SASEGT. Trimming shortened V by 2 bases and J by 7 bases, and 12 bases separated the two germline ends. The CDR3 region is CASSEMFGRNSPLHF. CDR3 nucleotides: TGTGCCAGCAGTGAAATGTTTGGGAGGAATTCACCCCTCCACTTT.

This clone appeared a few times. The chain has TRBV28 and TRBJ1-1, with D possibly being TRBD1 (5 bases). With 1 base removed from V and 3 bases from J, the gap between germline ends came to 15 bases. The germline V gene encodes CDR1 MDHEN and CDR2 SYDVKM. This CDR3 contains 16 residues. CDR3 nucleotides: TGTGCCAGCAGTTTATCGGCAGGGCTGGTCGACACTGAAGCTTTCTTT. Its translation: CASSLSAGLVDTEAFF. Full variable domain (outside the CDR3, taken from reference TRBV28 and TRBJ1-1): DVKVTQSSRYLVKRTGEKVFLECVQDMDHENMFWYRQDPGLGLRLIYFSYDVKMKEKGDIPEGYSVSREKKERFSLILESASTNQTSMYLCASSLSAGLVDTEAFFGQGTRLTVV.

The V and J genes are TRBV5-1 and TRBJ1-1; D is possibly TRBD1 (5 bases). CDR3 length: 15 residues. Trimming removed 0 bases at V and 3 bases at J, with 12 bases between. Looked up from germline, CDR1 is SGHRS and CDR2 is YFSETQ. The CDR3 sequence: CASSLGPQGDTEAFF. As DNA, the CDR3 is TGCGCCAGCAGCTTGGGCCCCCAAGGGGACACTGAAGCTTTCTTT.

The V gene is TRBV6-1, the J gene TRBJ1-5; D ambiguous. Germline V gene sequence: CDR1 MNHNS, CDR2 SASEGT. Deletions cut 2 bases from V and 7 bases from J, with 9 bases between. The CDR3 consists of 13 residues. The CDR3 region is CASSEQRGQPQHF. The CDR3 DNA is TGTGCCAGCAGTGAACAAAGAGGACAGCCCCAGCATTTT.

V gene TRBV6-1 combines with J gene TRBJ1-2; no clear D. Germline values: CDR1 MNHNS, CDR2 SASEGT. This CDR3 comprises 13 residues. Trimming left V 4 bases short and J 7 bases short, with 13 bases between. The CDR3 nucleotides read TGTGCCAGCAGTGTTGTAGCGAATGGTGGCTACACCTTC. It yields the protein CASSVVANGGYTF.

The chain is built from TRBV5-1 and TRBJ1-2; a weak D match, TRBD1 (6 bases). Germline-derived CDR1 and CDR2 are SGHRS and YFSETQ. The germline V and J ends were trimmed by 3 bases and 8 bases, with 14 bases remaining between them. CDR3 length equals 13 residues. The CDR3 loop is CASSWGPGEGYTF. The CDR3 bases are TGCGCCAGCAGCTGGGGGCCAGGGGAGGGCTACACCTTC.

The CDR3 loop reads CASRGGPISYNSPLHF. In nucleotides, the CDR3 is TGTGCCAGCAGGGGGGGACCGATCTCCTATAATTCACCCCTCCACTTT. The V and J genes are TRBV6-6 and TRBJ1-6; a weak D match, TRBD1 (5 bases). Looked up from germline, CDR1 is MNHNY and CDR2 is SVGAGI (reference sequence). The CDR3 is 16 residues long. With 6 bases removed from V and 0 bases from J, the gap between germline ends came to 12 bases.

The rearrangement uses TRBV4-3 and TRBJ1-5; no firm D call. Per the germline V gene, CDR1 is LGHNA and CDR2 is YSLEER. The CDR3 consists of 14 residues. Trimming shortened V by 2 bases and J by 0 bases, and 5 bases separated the two germline ends. DNA for the CDR3: TGCGCCAGCAGCCAAACATCTAGCAATCAGCCCCAGCATTTT. It specifies CASSQTSSNQPQHF.

CDR3 sequence (DNA): TGTGCCAGCAGCCTGACTAGATCGGATACGCAGTATTTT. Its protein product is CASSLTRSDTQYF. This sequence joins TRBV4-2 and TRBJ2-3; D possibly corresponds to TRBD2 (6 bases). The CDR3 extends over 13 amino acids. Germline CDR1 reads LGHNA; CDR2 reads YNFKEQ. V lost 4 bases, J lost 6 bases, and 11 bases lay in between.

The chain combines TRBV6-1 with TRBJ2-1; 15 bases are a match to TRBD2. The CDR3 totals 12 residues. The germline CDR1 and CDR2 sequences are MNHNS and SASEGT. The trim removed 8 bases at V and 12 bases at J, leaving 2 bases unmatched. The CDR3 DNA sequence: TGTGCCAGCGGACTAGCGGGGGGGAGGCAGTTCTTC. This gives the protein CASGLAGGRQFF.

This chain uses TRBV5-1 with TRBJ2-3; D possibly corresponds to TRBD1 (6 bases). V lost 3 bases to trimming and J lost 0 bases, with 11 bases between them. Germline V gives CDR1 SGHRS, CDR2 YFSETQ. The CDR3 contains 15 residues. CDR3 coding DNA: TGCGCCAGCAGCTCACAGGGACCTAGCACAGATACGCAGTATTTT. It encodes CASSSQGPSTDTQYF.

The CDR3 sequence: CASRGGQGGTGYTF. In DNA, the CDR3 is TGTGCCTCCCGGGGGGGGCAGGGGGGGACCGGCTACACCTTC. The chain uses TRBV10-3 and TRBJ1-2, with TRBD1 matching 7 bases. V dropped 11 bases and J dropped 8; count of bases not matched to a gene: 17. This CDR3 comprises 14 residues. Germline V gene lookup returns CDR1 ENHRY and CDR2 SYGVKD.